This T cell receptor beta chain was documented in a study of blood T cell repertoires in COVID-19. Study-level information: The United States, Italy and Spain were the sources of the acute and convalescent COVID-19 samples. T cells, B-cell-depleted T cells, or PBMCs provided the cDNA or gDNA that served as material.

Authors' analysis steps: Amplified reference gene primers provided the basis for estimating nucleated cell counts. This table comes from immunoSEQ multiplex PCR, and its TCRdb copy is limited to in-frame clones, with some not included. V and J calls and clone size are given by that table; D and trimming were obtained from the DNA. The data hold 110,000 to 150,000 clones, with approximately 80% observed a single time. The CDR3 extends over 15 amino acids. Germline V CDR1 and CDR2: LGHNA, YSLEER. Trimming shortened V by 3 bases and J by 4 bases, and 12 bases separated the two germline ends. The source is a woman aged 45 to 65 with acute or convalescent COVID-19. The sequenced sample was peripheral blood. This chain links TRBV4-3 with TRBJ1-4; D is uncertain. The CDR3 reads CASSHSGSVNEKLFF. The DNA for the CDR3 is TGCGCCAGCAGCCATTCCGGGTCGGTTAATGAAAAACTGTTTTTT.